The 11 T cell receptor beta chains below all came from one sample that was sequenced in a study of T cell repertoires in aging, cancer and after chemotherapy. Rearranged V-D-J TRB sequences were amplified with a mixed TRB-A/B primer pool. A single record per CDR3 protein comes from TCRdb applying MiXCR to the multiplex PCR reads. Among more than 15,000 distinct CDR3 sequences listed, about 50% were seen once. TCR beta rearrangements were amplified from peripheral blood genomic DNA. Sequenced: blood. These receptors were taken from a human donor in good health.

Remarks on this clonotype: The junction and the germline gene differ at one end; a read error may be behind it. The V gene is TRBV29-1, the J gene TRBJ2-4; possible D gene TRBD2, 5 bases. Germline-derived CDR1 and CDR2 are SQVTM and ANQGSEA. The CDR3 loop spans 12 amino acids. The chain's CDR3 is CSVEAGSNIHYF. CDR3 coding DNA: TGCAGCGTTGAGGCGGGCTCAAACATTCACTACTTC.

The J gene is TRBJ1-2, the V gene TRBV6-2 or TRBV6-3; D may be TRBD1 (5 bases). V lost 5 bases to trimming and J lost 5 bases, with 9 bases between them. The CDR3 is 12 residues long. Germline assignment: CDR1 MNHEY and CDR2 SVGEGT. The chain's CDR3 is CASSEQAYGYTF. CDR3 sequence (DNA): TGTGCCAGCAGTGAACAGGCTTATGGCTACACCTTC.

V gene TRBV6-5 combines with J gene TRBJ2-1; unclear D gene. The CDR3 has 16 amino acids. From germline, CDR1 is MNHEY and CDR2 SVGAGI. Trimming cost V 4 bases and J 4 bases, with 17 bases left between them. The CDR3 protein is CASSSIRGDGYNEQFF. CDR3 sequence (DNA): TGTGCCAGCAGTTCCATTCGCGGAGACGGGTACAATGAGCAGTTCTTC.

This clonotype was recorded a few times. V and J are TRBV19 and TRBJ2-1; the D gene could be TRBD1 or TRBD2 (6 bases each). This CDR3 is 15 amino acids long. Germline V gives CDR1 LNHDA, CDR2 SQIVND (reference sequence). Trimming stripped 9 bases from V and 1 base from J, with 16 bases between. As DNA, the CDR3 is TGTGCCAGCACCCGGGAAGGGGGGTCCTACAATGAGCAGTTCTTC. Amino acid sequence: CASTREGGSYNEQFF.

The chain employs TRBV20-1 and TRBJ2-3, with D tentatively TRBD2 (5 bases). The V end lost 6 bases, the J end lost 2 bases, and 18 bases lay between the germline ends. This CDR3 comprises 15 residues. Looked up from germline, CDR1 is DFQATT and CDR2 is SNEGSKA (reference sequence). This chain's CDR3 is CSASTRKHSTDTQYF. In nucleotides, the CDR3 is TGCAGTGCATCAACTAGGAAGCACTCCACAGATACGCAGTATTTT.

The J gene is TRBJ2-7, the V gene TRBV27; 13 positions agree with TRBD2. V was pared by 8 bases and J by 5 bases, with 15 bases of the junction left unmatched. The CDR3 sequence is 17 residues long. Germline values: CDR1 MNHEY, CDR2 SMNVEV (reference sequence). The CDR3 nucleotides read TGTGCCAGCCCCGCTCTGGCACTAGCGGGAGGGCCCCACGAGCAGTACTTC. This encodes CASPALALAGGPHEQYF.

The V and J genes are TRBV6-5 and TRBJ2-1; 8 bases are shared with TRBD2. From germline, CDR1 is MNHEY and CDR2 SVGAGI. V lost 5 bases and J lost 6; bases outside the gene matches: 12. The CDR3 sequence is 16 residues long. Here the CDR3 DNA reads TGTGCCAGCAGTGAACGCAGACTAGCGAGCCCCAATGAGCAGTTCTTC. Amino acids: CASSERRLASPNEQFF.

This chain connects TRBV7-6 to TRBJ2-7; D not resolved. V lost 3 bases, J lost 3 bases, and 12 bases lay in between. The germline V gene encodes CDR1 SGHVS and CDR2 FNYEAQ. There are 14 residues in the CDR3. CDR3 DNA sequence: TGTGCCAGCAGCTTCGATAGTGGACGCTACGAGCAGTACTTC. It specifies CASSFDSGRYEQYF.

The rearrangement links TRBV11-1 to TRBJ1-6, with TRBD1 matching over 8 bases. The length of the CDR3 is 16 residues. Germline lookup yields CDR1 SGHAT and CDR2 FQDESV (reference sequence). V trimming: 1 base; J trimming: 7 bases; junction bases outside the gene matches: 6. The CDR3 DNA is TGTGCCAGCAGCTTAGTAGCAGGGACAGGCAATTCACCCCTCCACTTT. Protein sequence: CASSLVAGTGNSPLHF.

This clonotype was observed a few times. This rearrangement joins TRBV19 to TRBJ1-1; the D gene is possibly TRBD1 (5 bases). V lost 1 base to trimming and J lost 7 bases, with 13 bases between them. The CDR3 sequence is 14 residues long. From germline, CDR1 is LNHDA and CDR2 SQIVND (reference sequence). The DNA for the CDR3 is TGTGCCAGTAGTATAGGCCAGACAGTCGGTGAAGCTTTCTTT. Amino acid sequence: CASSIGQTVGEAFF.

The V gene is TRBV5-6, the J gene TRBJ2-5; D ambiguous. Trimming removed 3 bases at V and 3 bases at J, with 9 bases between. CDR1 and CDR2 from the germline V gene are SGHDT and YYEEEE. The CDR3 contains 13 residues. Here the CDR3 reads CASSYDKKETQYF. The DNA of the CDR3 is TGTGCCAGCAGCTATGACAAAAAAGAGACCCAGTACTTC.